Listed below are T cell receptor beta chains from one sample, sequenced in a study of tumor-infiltrating lymphocytes in primary liver carcinoma. TCRdb reprocessed the multiplex PCR reads via MiXCR and lists one record per CDR3 protein. The sample lists approximately 320,000 distinct CDR3 sequences; about three fifths were seen once. Sequenced: peripheral blood. The receptors here all came from a woman under 40 with primary liver carcinoma and hepatitis B virus infection. Each CDR3 is given with its conserved first and last residue.

CASSFRGSKNIQYF,TRBV28,TRBJ2-4
CAGSFWGTEAFF,TRBV7-9,TRBJ1-1
CASSQSRTPPWNEKLFF,TRBV14,TRBJ1-4
CASSLVAVANEKLVF,TRBV7-8,TRBJ1-4
CASSGGIYGYTF,TRBV2,TRBJ1-2
CASSIASGRASLNEQFF,TRBV19,TRBJ2-1
CTSSAESGTGVTMQYF,TRBV6-1,TRBJ2-7
CASSLGAGVRNSPLHF,TRBV13,TRBJ1-6
CSAGGLRGMQETQYF,TRBV29-1,TRBJ2-5
CASPTPGQHYNEQFF,TRBV5-8,TRBJ2-1
CASSSPMSSYEQYF,TRBV6-2/TRBV6-3,TRBJ2-7